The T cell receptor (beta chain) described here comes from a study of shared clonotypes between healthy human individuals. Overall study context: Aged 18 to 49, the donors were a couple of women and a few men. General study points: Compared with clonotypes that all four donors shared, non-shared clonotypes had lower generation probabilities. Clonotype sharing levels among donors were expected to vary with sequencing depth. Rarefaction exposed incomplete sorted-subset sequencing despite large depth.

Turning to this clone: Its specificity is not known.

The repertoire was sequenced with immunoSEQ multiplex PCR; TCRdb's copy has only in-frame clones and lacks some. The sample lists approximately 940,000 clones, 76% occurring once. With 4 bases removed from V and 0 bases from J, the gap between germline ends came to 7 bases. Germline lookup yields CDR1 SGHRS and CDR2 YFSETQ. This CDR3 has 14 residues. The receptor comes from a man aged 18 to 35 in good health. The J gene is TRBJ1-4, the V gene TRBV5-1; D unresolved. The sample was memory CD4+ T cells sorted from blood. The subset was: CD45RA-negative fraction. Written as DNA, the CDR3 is TGCGCCAGCAGCGTGACTACAACTAATGAAAAACTGTTTTTT. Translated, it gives CASSVTTTNEKLFF.